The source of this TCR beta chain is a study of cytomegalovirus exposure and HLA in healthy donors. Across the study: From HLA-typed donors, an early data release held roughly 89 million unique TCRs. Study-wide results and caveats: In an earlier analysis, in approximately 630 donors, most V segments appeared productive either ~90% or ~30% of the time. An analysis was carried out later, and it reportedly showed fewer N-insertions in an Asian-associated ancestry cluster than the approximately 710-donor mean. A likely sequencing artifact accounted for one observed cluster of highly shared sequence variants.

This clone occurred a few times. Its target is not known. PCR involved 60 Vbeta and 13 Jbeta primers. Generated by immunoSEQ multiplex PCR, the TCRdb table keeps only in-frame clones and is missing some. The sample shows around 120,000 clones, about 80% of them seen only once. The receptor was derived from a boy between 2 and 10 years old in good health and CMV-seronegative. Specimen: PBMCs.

The DNA for the CDR3 is TGTGCCAGCAGCCAACTTCCGCGGGGGGGGCACAATGAGCAGTTCTTC. This gives the protein CASSQLPRGGHNEQFF. The chain is built from TRBV4-2 and TRBJ2-1; the match to TRBD2 covers 9 bases. The germline V gene has CDR1 LGHNA and CDR2 YNFKEQ. The CDR3 loop spans 16 amino acids. After removal of 2 bases from V and 5 bases from J, the junction contained 7 bases not matched to a gene.